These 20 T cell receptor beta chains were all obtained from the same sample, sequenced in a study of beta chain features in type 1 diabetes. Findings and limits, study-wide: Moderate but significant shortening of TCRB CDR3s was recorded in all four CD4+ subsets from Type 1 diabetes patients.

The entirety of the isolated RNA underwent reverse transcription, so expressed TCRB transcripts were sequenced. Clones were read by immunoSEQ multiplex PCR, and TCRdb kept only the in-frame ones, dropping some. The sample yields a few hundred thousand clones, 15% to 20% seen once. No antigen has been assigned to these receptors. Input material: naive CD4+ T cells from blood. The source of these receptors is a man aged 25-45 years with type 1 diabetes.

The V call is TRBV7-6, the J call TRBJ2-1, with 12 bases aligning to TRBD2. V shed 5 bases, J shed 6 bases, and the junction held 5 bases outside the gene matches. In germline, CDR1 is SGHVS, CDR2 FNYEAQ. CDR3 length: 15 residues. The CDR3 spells CASSRTSGISNEQFF. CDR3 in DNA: TGTGCCAGCAGCCGGACTAGCGGGATAAGCAATGAGCAGTTCTTC. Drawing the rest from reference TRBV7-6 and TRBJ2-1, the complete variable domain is GAGVSQSPRYKVTKRGQDVALRCDPISGHVSLYWYRQALGQGPEFLTYFNYEAQQDKSGLPNDRFSAERPEGSISTLTIQRTEQRDSAMYRCASSRTSGISNEQFFGPGTRLTVL.

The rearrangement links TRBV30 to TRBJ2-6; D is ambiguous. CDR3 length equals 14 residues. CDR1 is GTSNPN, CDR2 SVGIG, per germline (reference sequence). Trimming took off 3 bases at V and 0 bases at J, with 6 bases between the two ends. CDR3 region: CAWSGYSGANVLTF. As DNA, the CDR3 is TGTGCCTGGAGCGGCTACTCTGGGGCCAACGTCCTGACTTTC.

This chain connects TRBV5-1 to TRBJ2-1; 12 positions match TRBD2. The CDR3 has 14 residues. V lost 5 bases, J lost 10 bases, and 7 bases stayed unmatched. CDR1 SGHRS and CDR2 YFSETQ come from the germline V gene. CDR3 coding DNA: TGCGCCAGCAGTCGTACTAGCGGGAGGAGGGAGCAGTTCTTC. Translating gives CASSRTSGRREQFF. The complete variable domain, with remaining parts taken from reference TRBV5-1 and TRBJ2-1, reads KAGVTQTPRYLIKTRGQQVTLSCSPISGHRSVSWYQQTPGQGLQFLFEYFSETQRNKGNFPGRFSGRQFSNSRSEMNVSTLELGDSALYLCASSRTSGRREQFFGPGTRLTVL.

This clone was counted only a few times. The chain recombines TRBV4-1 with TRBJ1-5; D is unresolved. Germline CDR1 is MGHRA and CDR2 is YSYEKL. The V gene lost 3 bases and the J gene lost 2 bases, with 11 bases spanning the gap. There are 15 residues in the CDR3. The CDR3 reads CASSQAPRGNQPQHF. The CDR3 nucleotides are TGCGCCAGCAGCCAGGCCCCGAGGGGCAATCAGCCCCAGCATTTT.

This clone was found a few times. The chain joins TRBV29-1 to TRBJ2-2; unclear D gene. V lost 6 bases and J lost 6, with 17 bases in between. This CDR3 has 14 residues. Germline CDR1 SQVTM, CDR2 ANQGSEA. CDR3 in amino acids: CSVIRAIGAGELFF. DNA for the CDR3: TGCAGCGTAATCCGGGCGATTGGGGCCGGGGAGCTGTTTTTT.

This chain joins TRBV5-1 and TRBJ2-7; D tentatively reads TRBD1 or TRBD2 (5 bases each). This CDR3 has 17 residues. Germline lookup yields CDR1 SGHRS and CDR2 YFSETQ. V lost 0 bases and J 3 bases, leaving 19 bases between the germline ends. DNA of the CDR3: TGCGCCAGCAGCTTGGCGGCAGGGACGCGGTACCTCTACGAGCAGTACTTC. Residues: CASSLAAGTRYLYEQYF.

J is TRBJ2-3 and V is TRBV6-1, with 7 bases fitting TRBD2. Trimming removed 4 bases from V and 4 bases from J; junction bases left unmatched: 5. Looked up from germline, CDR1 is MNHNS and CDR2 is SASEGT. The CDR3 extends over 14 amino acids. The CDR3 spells CASSAGLVPDTQYF. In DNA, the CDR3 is TGTGCCAGCAGTGCAGGACTAGTACCAGATACGCAGTATTTT.

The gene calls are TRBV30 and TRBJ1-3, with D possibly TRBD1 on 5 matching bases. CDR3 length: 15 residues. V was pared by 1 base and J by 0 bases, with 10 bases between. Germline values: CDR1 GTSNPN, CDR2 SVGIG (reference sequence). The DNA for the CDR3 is TGTGCCTGGAGTGGCAGGGTAATCTCTGGAAACACCATATATTTT. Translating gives CAWSGRVISGNTIYF.

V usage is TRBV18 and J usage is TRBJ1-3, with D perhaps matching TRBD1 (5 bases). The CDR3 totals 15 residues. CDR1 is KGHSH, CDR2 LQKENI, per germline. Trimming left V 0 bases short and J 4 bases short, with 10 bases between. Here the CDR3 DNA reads TGTGCCAGCTCACCACCAGGGGAAGCGGGAAACACCATATATTTT. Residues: CASSPPGEAGNTIYF.

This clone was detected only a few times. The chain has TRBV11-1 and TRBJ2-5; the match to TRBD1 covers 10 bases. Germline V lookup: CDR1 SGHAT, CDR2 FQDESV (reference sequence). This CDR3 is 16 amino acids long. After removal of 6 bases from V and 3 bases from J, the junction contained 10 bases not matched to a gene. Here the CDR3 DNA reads TGTGCCAGCAGTCATCTCGGGACAGGGGAGGAAGAGACCCAGTACTTC. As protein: CASSHLGTGEEETQYF.

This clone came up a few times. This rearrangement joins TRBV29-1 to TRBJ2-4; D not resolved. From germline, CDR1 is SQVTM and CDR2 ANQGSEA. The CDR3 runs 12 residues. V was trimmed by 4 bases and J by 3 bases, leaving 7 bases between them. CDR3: CSVGSGKNIQYF. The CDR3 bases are TGCAGCGTTGGATCGGGCAAAAACATTCAGTACTTC.

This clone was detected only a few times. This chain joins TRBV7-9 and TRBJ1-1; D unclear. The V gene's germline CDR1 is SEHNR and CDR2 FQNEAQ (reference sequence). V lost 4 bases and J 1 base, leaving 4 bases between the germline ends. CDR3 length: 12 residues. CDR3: CASSSRNTEAFF. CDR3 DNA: TGTGCCAGCAGCTCAAGGAACACTGAAGCTTTCTTT.

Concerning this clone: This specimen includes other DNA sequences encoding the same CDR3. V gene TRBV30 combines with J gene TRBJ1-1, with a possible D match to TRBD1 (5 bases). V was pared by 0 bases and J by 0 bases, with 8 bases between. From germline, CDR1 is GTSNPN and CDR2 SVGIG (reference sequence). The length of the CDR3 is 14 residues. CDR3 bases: TGTGCCTGGAGTGTACGGGGGGTGAACACTGAAGCTTTCTTT. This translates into CAWSVRGVNTEAFF. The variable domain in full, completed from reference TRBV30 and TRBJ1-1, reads SQTIHQWPATLVQPVGSPLSLECTVEGTSNPNLYWYRQAAGRGLQLLFYSVGIGQISSEVPQNLSASRPQDRQFILSSKKLLLSDSGFYLCAWSVRGVNTEAFFGQGTRLTVV.

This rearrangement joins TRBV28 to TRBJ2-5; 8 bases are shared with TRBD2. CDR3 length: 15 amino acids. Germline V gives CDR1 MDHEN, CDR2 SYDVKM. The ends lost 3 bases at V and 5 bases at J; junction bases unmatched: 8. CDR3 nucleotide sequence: TGTGCCAGCAGTTTTGTTCGGGCTAGCGGGGAGACCCAGTACTTC. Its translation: CASSFVRASGETQYF.

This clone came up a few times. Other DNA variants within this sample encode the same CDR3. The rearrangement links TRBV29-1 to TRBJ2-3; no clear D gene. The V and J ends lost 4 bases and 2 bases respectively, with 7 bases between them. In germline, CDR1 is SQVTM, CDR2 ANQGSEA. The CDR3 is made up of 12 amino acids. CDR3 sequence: CSVAQITDTQYF. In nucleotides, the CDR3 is TGCAGCGTTGCCCAGATCACAGATACGCAGTATTTT.

CDR3 in amino acids: CAWSASDTQYF. CDR3 coding DNA: TGTGCCTGGAGTGCTTCAGATACGCAGTATTTT. This chain connects TRBV30 to TRBJ2-3, with unresolved D. V was cut by 1 base and J by 4 bases, with 3 bases left in between. CDR1 and CDR2 from the germline V gene are GTSNPN and SVGIG (reference sequence). There are 11 residues in the CDR3.

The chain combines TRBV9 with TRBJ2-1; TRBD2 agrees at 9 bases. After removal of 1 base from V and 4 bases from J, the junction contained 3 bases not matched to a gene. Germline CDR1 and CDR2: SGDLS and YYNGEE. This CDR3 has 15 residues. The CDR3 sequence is CASSVRLAGYNEQFF. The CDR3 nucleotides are TGTGCCAGCAGCGTACGCCTAGCGGGGTACAATGAGCAGTTCTTC.

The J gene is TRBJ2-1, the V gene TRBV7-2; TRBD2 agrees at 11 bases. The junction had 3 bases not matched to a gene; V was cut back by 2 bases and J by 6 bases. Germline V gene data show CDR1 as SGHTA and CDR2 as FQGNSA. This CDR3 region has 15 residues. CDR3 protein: CASSLSGLAANEQFF. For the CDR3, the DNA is TGTGCCAGCAGCTTATCGGGACTAGCGGCCAATGAGCAGTTCTTC. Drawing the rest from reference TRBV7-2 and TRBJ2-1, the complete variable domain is GAGVSQSPSNKVTEKGKDVELRCDPISGHTALYWYRQSLGQGLEFLIYFQGNSAPDKSGLPSDRFSAERTGGSVSTLTIQRTQQEDSAVYLCASSLSGLAANEQFFGPGTRLTVL.

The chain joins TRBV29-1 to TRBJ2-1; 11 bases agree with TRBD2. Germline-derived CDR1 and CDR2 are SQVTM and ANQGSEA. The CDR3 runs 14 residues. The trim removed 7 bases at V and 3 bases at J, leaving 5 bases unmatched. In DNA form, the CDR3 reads TGCAGCGCCACCGGGACTAGCGGCTACAATGAGCAGTTCTTC. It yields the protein CSATGTSGYNEQFF.

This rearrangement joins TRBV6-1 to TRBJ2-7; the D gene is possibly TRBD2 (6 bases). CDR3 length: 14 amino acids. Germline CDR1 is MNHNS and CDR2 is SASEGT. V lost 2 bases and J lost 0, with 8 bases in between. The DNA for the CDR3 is TGTGCCAGCAGTGAACTAGCGTCCTCCTACGAGCAGTACTTC. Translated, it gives CASSELASSYEQYF.